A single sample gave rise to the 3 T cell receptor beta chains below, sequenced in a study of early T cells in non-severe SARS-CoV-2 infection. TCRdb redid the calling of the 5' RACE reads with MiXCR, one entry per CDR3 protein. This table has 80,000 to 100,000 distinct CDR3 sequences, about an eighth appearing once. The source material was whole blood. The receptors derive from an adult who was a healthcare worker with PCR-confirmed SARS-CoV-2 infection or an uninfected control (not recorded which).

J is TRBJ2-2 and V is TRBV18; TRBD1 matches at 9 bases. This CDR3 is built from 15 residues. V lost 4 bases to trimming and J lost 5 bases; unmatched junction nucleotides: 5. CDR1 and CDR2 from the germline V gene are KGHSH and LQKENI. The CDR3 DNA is TGTGCCAGCTCACTACAGGGGGCTGATACCGGGGAGCTGTTTTTT. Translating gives CASSLQGADTGELFF.

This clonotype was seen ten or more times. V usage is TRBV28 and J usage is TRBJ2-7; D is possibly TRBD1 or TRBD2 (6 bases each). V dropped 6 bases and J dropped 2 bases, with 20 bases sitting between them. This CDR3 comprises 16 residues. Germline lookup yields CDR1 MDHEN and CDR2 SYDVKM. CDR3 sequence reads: CASSSLPGARPYEQYF. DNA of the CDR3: TGTGCCAGCAGCTCTCTACCGGGGGCGCGCCCCTACGAGCAGTACTTC.

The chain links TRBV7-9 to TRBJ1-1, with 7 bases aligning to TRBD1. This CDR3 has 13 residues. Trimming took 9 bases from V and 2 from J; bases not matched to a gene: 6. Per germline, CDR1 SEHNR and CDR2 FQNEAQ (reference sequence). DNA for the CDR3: TGTGCCAGTATGGGACAGCCAAACACTGAAGCTTTCTTT. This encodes CASMGQPNTEAFF. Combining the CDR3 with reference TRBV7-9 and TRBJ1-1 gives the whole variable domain DTGVSQNPRHKITKRGQNVTFRCDPISEHNRLYWYRQTLGQGPEFLTYFQNEAQLEKSRLLSDRFSAERPKGSFSTLEIQRTEQGDSAMYLCASMGQPNTEAFFGQGTRLTVV.